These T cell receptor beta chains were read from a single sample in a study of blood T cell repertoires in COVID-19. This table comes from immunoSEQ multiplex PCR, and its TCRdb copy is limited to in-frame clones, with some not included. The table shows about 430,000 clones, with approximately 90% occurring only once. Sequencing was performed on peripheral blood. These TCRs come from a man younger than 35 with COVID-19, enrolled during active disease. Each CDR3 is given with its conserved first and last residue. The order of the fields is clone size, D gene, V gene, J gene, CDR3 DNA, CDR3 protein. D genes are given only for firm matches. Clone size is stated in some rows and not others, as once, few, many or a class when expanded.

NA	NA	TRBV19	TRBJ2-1	TGTGCCAGCTCTACCTCCTACAATGAGCAGTTCTTC	CASSTSYNEQFF
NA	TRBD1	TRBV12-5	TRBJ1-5	TGTGCTAGTGGTTTGGTATTGGGGACAGGGTTTAATCAGCCCCAGCATTTT	CASGLVLGTGFNQPQHF
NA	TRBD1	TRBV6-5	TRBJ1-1	TGTGCCAGCAGTTACCTATCGACAGGGCTGAACACTGAAGCTTTCTTT	CASSYLSTGLNTEAFF
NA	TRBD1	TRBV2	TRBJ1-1	TGTGCCAGCAGCGAAGACAGGGGTTACACTGAAGCTTTCTTT	CASSEDRGYTEAFF
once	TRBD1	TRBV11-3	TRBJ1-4	TGTGCCAGCAGCTTGGGACAGGTTAATGAAAAACTGTTTTTT	CASSLGQVNEKLFF
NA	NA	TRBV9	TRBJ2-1	TGTGCCAGCAGCCGAGATCGTGAGCAGTTCTTC	CASSRDREQFF
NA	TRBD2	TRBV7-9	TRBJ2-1	TGTGCCAGGGAGGAACTAGCGGCCGACAATGAGCAGTTCTTC	CAREELAADNEQFF
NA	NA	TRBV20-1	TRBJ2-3	TGCAGTGCTAACCCCTCCCGGGGGCAGTATTTT	CSANPSRGQYF
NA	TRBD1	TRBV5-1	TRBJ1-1	TGCGCCAGCACCGGGGGACAGGGTATGATGAACACTGAAGCTTTCTTT	CASTGGQGMMNTEAFF
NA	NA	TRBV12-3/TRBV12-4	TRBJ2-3	TGTGCCAGCAGAGGAGGCTTGACGCAGTATTTT	CASRGGLTQYF
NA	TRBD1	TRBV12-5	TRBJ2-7	TGTGCTAGTGGTTTAGGGACAGGGCCCGAATCCTCCCTTTCGTACTTC	CASGLGTGPESSLSYF
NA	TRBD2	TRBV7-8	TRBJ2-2	TGTGCCAGCAGCACAGGACTAGCGGGAGTTGGCGGGGAGCTGTTTTTT	CASSTGLAGVGGELFF
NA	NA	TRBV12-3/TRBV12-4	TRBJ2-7	TGTGCCAGCAGTTTGACAGTCTCCTACGAGCAGTACTTC	CASSLTVSYEQYF
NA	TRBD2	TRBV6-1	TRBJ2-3	TGTGCCAGCAGTGAAAGGCCCGCTAAGTCTAGCGGGGGCGGAGATACGCAGTATTTT	CASSERPAKSSGGGDTQYF
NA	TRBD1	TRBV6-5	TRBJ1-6	TGTGCCAGCGCGGGACCAAGGGGGCGGAGTTCACCCCTCCACTTT	CASAGPRGRSSPLHF
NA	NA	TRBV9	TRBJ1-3	TGTGCCAGCAGCGTAGGGACAGCCCAGTCCACCATATATTTT	CASSVGTAQSTIYF
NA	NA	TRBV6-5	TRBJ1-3	TGTGCCAGCAGGAGCTCTGGAAACACCATATATTTT	CASRSSGNTIYF
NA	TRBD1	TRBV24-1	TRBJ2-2	TGTGCCACCAGTGATCCCTCGTCGGGGACAGGGGCCACCGGGGAGCTGTTTTTT	CATSDPSSGTGATGELFF
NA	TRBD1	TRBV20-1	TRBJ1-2	TGCAGTTCTCAGGGGGCCTATGGCTACACCTTC	CSSQGAYGYTF
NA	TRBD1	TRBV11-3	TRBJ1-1	TGTGCCAGCAGCCCCCGACAGGGCGGCACTGAAGCTTTCTTT	CASSPRQGGTEAFF
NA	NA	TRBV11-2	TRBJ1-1	TGTGCCAGCAGCTTTGGGACAAGGCTGGGGGCCACTGAAGCTTTCTTT	CASSFGTRLGATEAFF
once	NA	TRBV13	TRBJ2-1	TGTGCCAGCAGCCTCCGCCTTGCCAGCTCCTACAATGAGCAGTTCTTC	CASSLRLASSYNEQFF
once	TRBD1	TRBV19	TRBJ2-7	TGTGCCAGTAGTTTAGCACTACAGGGGAACGGCTACGAGCAGTACTTC	CASSLALQGNGYEQYF